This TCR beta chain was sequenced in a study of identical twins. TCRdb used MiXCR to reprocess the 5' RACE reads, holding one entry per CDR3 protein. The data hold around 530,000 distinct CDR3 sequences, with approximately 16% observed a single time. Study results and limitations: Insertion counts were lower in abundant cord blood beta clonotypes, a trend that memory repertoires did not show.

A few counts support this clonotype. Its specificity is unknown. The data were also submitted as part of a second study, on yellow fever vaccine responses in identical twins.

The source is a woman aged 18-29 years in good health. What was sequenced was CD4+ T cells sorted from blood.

DNA of the CDR3: TGCGCCAGCAGCTACGAACAGGGATACGAGCAGTACTTC. Amino acid sequence: CASSYEQGYEQYF. V and J are TRBV5-1 and TRBJ2-7; D may be TRBD1 (6 bases). Trimming removed 3 bases at V and 4 bases at J, with 11 bases between. Germline CDR1 SGHRS, CDR2 YFSETQ. The CDR3 loop spans 13 amino acids.